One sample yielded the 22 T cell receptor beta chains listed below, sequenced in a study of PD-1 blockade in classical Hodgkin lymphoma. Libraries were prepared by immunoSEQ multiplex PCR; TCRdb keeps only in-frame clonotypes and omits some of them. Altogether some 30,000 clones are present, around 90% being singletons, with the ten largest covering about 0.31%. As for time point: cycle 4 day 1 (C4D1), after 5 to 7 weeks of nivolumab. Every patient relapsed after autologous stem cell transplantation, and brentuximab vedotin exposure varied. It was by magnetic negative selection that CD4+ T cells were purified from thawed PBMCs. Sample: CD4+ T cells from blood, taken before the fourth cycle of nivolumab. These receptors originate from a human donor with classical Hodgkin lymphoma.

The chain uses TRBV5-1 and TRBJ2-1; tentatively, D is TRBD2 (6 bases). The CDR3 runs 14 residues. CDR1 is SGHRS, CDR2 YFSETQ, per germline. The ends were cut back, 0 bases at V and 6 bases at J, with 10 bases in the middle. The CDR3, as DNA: TGCGCCAGCAGCTTGGTGACGGGGGTCAATGAGCAGTTCTTC. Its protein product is CASSLVTGVNEQFF. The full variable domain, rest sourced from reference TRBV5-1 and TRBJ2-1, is KAGVTQTPRYLIKTRGQQVTLSCSPISGHRSVSWYQQTPGQGLQFLFEYFSETQRNKGNFPGRFSGRQFSNSRSEMNVSTLELGDSALYLCASSLVTGVNEQFFGPGTRLTVL.

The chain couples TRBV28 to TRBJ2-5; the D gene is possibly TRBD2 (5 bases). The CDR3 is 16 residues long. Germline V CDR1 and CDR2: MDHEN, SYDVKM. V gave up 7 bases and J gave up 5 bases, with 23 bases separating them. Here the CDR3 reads CASNPLALAGVETQYF. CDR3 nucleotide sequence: TGTGCCAGCAACCCCCTAGCTCTTGCCGGGGTGGAGACCCAGTACTTC.

The CDR3 loop reads CASSFDRGNTEAFF. The CDR3 DNA follows: TGCGCCAGCAGCTTCGACAGGGGGAACACTGAAGCTTTCTTT. This chain uses TRBV5-1 with TRBJ1-1; 8 nucleotides line up with TRBD1. There are 14 residues in the CDR3. Germline CDR1 reads SGHRS; CDR2 reads YFSETQ. V shed 2 bases and J 1 base; nucleotides not matched to a gene: 1.

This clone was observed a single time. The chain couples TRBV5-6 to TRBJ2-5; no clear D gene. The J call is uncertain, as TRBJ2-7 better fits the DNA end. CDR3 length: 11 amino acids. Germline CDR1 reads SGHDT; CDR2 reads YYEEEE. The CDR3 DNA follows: TGTGCCAGCAGCTTGGAGTACGAGCAGTACTTC. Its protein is CASSLEYEQYF.

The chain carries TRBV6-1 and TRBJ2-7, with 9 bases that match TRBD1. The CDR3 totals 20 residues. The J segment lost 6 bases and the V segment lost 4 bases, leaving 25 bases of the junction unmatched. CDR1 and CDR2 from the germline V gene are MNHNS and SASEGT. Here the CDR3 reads CASSVTEPGQGFPWVSEQYF. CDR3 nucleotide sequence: TGTGCCAGCAGTGTAACTGAACCGGGACAGGGTTTTCCGTGGGTAAGCGAGCAGTACTTC.

This CDR3 is CASSLGSLNTEAFF. CDR3 sequence (DNA): TGTGCCAGCAGCTTGGGGTCCTTGAACACTGAAGCTTTCTTT. This chain joins TRBV7-2 and TRBJ1-1, with D hard to call. The length of the CDR3 is 14 residues. Per germline, CDR1 SGHTA and CDR2 FQGNSA. Deletions cut 3 bases from V and 0 bases from J, with 8 bases between.

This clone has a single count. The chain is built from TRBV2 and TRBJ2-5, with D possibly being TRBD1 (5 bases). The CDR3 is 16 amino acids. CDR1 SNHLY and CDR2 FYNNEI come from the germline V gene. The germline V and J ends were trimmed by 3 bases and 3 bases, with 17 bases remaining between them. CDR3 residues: CASSDQGTAIEETQYF. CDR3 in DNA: TGTGCCAGCAGTGACCAGGGAACAGCCATAGAAGAGACCCAGTACTTC.

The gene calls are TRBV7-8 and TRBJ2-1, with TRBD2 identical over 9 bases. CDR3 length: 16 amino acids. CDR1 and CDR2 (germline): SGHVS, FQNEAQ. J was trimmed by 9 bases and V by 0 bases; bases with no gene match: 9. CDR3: CASSLASGSFGGEQFF. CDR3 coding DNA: TGTGCCAGCAGCTTAGCTAGCGGGAGCTTTGGCGGTGAGCAGTTCTTC. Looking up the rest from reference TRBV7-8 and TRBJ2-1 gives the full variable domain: GAGVSQSPRYKVAKRGQDVALRCDPISGHVSLFWYQQALGQGPEFLTYFQNEAQLDKSGLPSDRFFAERPEGSVSTLKIQRTQQEDSAVYLCASSLASGSFGGEQFFGPGTRLTVL.

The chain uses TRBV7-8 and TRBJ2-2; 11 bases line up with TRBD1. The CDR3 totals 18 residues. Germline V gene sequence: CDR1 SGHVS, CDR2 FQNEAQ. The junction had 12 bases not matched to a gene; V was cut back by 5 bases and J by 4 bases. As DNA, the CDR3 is TGTGCCAGCAGCCCCCCCCTACGGACAGGGGGCCTCACCGGGGAGCTGTTTTTT. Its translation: CASSPPLRTGGLTGELFF.

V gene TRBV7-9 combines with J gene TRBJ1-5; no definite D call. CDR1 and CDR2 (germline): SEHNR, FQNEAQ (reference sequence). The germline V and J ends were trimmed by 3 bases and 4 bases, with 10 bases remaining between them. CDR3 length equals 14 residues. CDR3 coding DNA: TGTGCCAGCAGCTTTGGGATGGGGAATCAGCCCCAGCATTTT. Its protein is CASSFGMGNQPQHF. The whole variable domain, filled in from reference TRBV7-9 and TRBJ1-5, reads DTGVSQNPRHKITKRGQNVTFRCDPISEHNRLYWYRQTLGQGPEFLTYFQNEAQLEKSRLLSDRFSAERPKGSFSTLEIQRTEQGDSAMYLCASSFGMGNQPQHFGDGTRLSIL.

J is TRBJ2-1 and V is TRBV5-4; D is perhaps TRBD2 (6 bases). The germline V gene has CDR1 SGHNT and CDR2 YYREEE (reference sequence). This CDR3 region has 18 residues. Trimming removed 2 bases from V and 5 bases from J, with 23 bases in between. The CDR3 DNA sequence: TGTGCCAGCAGCTTAGCTTCCACGACTAGGCTGGCGGACAATGAGCAGTTCTTC. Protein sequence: CASSLASTTRLADNEQFF.

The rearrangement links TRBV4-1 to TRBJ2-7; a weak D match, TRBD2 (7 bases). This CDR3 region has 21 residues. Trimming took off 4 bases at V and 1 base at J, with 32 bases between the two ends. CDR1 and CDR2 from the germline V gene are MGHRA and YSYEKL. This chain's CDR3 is CASSRGPGPLAAPGDSYEQYF. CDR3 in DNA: TGCGCCAGCAGCCGGGGGCCCGGCCCTCTAGCGGCCCCAGGAGATTCCTACGAGCAGTACTTC.

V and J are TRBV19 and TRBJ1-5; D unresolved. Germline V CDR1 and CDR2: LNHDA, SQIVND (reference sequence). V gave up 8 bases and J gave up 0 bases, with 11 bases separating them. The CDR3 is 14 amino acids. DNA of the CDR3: TGTGCCAGTGAGGATGTGAATAGCAATCAGCCCCAGCATTTT. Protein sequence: CASEDVNSNQPQHF.

CDR3 amino acids: CASSVDRREQFF. CDR3 in DNA: TGTGCCAGCAGCGTAGATAGACGGGAGCAGTTCTTC. The chain has TRBV9 and TRBJ2-1; D is unclear. The V end was cut by 0 bases, the J end by 10 bases, with 8 bases between. This CDR3 is 12 amino acids long. The germline CDR1 and CDR2 sequences are SGDLS and YYNGEE.

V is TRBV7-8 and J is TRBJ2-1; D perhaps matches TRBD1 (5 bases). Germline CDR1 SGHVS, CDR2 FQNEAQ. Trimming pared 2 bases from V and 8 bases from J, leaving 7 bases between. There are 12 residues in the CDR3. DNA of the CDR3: TGTGCCAGCAGCTTAAGGGGCCATGAGCAGTTCTTC. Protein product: CASSLRGHEQFF.

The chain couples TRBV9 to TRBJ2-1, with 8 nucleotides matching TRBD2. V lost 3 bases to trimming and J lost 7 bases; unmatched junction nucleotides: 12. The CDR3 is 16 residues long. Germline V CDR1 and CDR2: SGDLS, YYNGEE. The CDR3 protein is CASSAQSGRGGNEQFF. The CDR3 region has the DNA TGTGCCAGCAGCGCCCAAAGCGGGAGAGGAGGGAATGAGCAGTTCTTC.

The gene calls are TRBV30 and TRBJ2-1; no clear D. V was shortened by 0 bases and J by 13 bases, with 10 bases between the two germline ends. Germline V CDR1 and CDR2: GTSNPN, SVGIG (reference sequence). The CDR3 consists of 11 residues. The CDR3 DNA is TGTGCCTGGAGTGTGGGCAGAGACCAGTTCTTC. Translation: CAWSVGRDQFF. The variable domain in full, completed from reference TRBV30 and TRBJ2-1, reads SQTIHQWPATLVQPVGSPLSLECTVEGTSNPNLYWYRQAAGRGLQLLFYSVGIGQISSEVPQNLSASRPQDRQFILSSKKLLLSDSGFYLCAWSVGRDQFFGPGTRLTVL.

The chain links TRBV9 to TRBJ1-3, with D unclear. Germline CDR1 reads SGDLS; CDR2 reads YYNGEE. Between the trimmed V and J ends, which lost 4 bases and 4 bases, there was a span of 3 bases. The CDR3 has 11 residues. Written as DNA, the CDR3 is TGTGCCAGCAGCCTCGGAAACACCATATATTTT. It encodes CASSLGNTIYF.

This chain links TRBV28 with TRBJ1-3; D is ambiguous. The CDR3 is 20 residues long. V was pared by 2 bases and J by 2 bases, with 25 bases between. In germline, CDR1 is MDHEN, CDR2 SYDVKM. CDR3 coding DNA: TGTGCCAGCAGTTTACCCTCCCTACCCGGACCCAACAGACCTGGAAACACCATATATTTT. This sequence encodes CASSLPSLPGPNRPGNTIYF.

The CDR3 bases are TGTGCCAGCAGTTTTTGGGGATCCCCCCTTTTTGTCGGGGAGCTGTTTTTT. It is translated as CASSFWGSPLFVGELFF. This rearrangement joins TRBV27 to TRBJ2-2; D is uncertain. Germline-derived CDR1 and CDR2 are MNHEY and SMNVEV (reference sequence). The CDR3 sequence is 17 residues long. V was trimmed by 3 bases and J by 7 bases, leaving 21 bases between them.

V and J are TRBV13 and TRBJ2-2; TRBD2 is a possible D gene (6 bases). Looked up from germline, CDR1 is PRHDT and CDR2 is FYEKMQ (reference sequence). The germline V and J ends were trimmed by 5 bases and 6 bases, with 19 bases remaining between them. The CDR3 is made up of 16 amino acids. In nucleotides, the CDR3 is TGTGCCAGCAGCGAACGGTGGCGGGGTCAGCCCGGGGAGCTGTTTTTT. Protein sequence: CASSERWRGQPGELFF.

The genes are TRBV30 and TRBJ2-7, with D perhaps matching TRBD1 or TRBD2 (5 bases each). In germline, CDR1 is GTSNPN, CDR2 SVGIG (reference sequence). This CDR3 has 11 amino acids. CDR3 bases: TGTGCTTTCACTGGGGGCTACGAGCAGTACTTC. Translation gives CAFTGGYEQYF.